This entry features one T cell receptor beta chain sequence. Given a much more abundant clone one base away, this may be a read error. This entry is derived from a study of T cells in Graves' hyperthyroidism and ophthalmopathy. CDR3 size: 18 residues. Germline V gene data show CDR1 as DFQATT and CDR2 as SNEGSKA (reference sequence). The source material, RNA transcripts, was used to amplify TCR beta CDR3 regions. With the HTBI primer set, the TCR CDR3 went through a first round of RT-PCR. One entry per CDR3 protein results from TCRdb running MiXCR on the multiplex PCR reads. The sample holds a few hundred thousand distinct CDR3 sequences, approximately 14% seen once.

This sequence joins TRBV20-1 and TRBJ2-1; TRBD2 agrees at 14 bases. Sequencing was performed on blood. This clonotype was obtained from a woman between 18 and 30 years old with Graves' hyperthyroidism that later progressed to Graves' ophthalmopathy. The CDR3 loop is CSARTIGTSGSGYNEHFF. As DNA, the CDR3 is TGCAGTGCTAGGACGATCGGGACTAGCGGGAGCGGGTACAATGAGCACTTCTTC.